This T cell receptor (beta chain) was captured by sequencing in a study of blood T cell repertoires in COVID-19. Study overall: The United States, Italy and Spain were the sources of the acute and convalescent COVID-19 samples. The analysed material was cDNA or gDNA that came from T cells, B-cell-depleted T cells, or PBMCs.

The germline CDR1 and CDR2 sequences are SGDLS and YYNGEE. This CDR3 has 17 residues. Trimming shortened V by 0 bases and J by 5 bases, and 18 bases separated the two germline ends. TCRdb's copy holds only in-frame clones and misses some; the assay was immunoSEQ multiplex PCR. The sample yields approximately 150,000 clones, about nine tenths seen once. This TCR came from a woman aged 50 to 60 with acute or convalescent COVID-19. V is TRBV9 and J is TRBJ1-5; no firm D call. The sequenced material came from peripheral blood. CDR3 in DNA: TGTGCCAGCAGCGTAGGAGACCAGCGGCCAGGCGATCAGCCCCAGCATTTT. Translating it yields CASSVGDQRPGDQPQHF.